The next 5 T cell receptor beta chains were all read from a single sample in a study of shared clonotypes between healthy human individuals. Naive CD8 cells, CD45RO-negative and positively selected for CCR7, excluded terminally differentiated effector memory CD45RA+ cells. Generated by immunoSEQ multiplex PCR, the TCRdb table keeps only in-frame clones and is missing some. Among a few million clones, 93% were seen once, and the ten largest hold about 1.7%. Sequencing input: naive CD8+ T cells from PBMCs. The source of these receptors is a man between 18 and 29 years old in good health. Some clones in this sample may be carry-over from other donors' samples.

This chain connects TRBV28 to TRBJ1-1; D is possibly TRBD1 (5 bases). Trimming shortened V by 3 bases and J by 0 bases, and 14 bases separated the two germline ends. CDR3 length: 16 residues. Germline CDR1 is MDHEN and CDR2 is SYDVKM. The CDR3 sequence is CASSFDLTVMNTEAFF. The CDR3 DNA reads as TGTGCCAGCAGTTTTGACTTGACAGTCATGAACACTGAAGCTTTCTTT.

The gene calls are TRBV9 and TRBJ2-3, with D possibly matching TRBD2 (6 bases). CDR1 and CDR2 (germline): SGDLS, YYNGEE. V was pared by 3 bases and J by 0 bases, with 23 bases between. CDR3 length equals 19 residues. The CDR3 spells CASSAGYAGRRSSTDTQYF. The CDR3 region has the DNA TGTGCCAGCAGCGCGGGTTATGCTGGGAGGCGGTCTAGCACAGATACGCAGTATTTT.

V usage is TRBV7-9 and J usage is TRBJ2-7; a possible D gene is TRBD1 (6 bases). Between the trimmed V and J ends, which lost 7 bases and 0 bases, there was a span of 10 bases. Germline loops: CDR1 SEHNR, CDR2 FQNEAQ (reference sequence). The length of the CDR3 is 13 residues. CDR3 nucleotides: TGTGCCAGCACCTGGACAGTCTCCTACGAGCAGTACTTC. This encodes CASTWTVSYEQYF. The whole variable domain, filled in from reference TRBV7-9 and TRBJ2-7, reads DTGVSQNPRHKITKRGQNVTFRCDPISEHNRLYWYRQTLGQGPEFLTYFQNEAQLEKSRLLSDRFSAERPKGSFSTLEIQRTEQGDSAMYLCASTWTVSYEQYFGPGTRLTVT.

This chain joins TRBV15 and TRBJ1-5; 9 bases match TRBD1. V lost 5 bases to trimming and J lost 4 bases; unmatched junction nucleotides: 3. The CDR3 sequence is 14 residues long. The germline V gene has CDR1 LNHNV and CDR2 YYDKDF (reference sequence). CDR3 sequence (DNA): TGTGCCACCAGCGGGGACAGGGTTAATCAGCCCCAGCATTTT. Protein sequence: CATSGDRVNQPQHF.

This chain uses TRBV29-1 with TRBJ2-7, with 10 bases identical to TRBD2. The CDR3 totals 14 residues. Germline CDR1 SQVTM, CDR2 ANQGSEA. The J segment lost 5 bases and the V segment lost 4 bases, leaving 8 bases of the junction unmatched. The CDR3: CSVGASGRLHEQYF. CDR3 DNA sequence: TGCAGCGTTGGAGCTAGCGGGAGATTACACGAGCAGTACTTC.